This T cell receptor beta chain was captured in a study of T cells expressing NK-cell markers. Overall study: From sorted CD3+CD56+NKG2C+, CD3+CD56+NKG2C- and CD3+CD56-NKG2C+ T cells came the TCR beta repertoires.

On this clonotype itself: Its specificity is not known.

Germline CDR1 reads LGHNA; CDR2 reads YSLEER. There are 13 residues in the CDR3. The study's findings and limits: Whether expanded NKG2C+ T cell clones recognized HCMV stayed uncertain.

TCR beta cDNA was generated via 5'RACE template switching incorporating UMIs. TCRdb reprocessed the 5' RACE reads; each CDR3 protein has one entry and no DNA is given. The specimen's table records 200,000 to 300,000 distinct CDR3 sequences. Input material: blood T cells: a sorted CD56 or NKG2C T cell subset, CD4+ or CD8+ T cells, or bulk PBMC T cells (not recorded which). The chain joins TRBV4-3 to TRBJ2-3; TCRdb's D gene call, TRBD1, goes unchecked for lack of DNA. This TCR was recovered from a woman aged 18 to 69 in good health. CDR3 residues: CASSPRGSDTQYF.